Presented here are 18 T cell receptor beta chains from one specimen sequenced in a study of a mutant IDH1 vaccine in newly diagnosed glioma. Libraries were prepared by immunoSEQ multiplex PCR; TCRdb keeps only in-frame clonotypes and omits some of them. This sample has some 120,000 clones; over 75% occur once, and the top ten carry 5.5%. Time point defined: week 11, during vaccination. The investigators gave 300 ug of mutant IDH1 20-mer peptide in each vaccine dose, together with topical imiquimod. Their cognate antigens are unknown. The sample here was PBMCs, taken from a glioma patient whose treatment included an IDH1 peptide vaccine. All receptors come from a man aged 40-50 years with glioma.

This sequence joins TRBV29-1 and TRBJ2-5, with 8 bases matching TRBD1. The DNA matches TRBJ2-7 better at its end, which makes the J call doubtful. The CDR3 sequence is 15 residues long. Germline V gives CDR1 SQVTM, CDR2 ANQGSEA. The CDR3 DNA reads TGCAGCGTTGAACTCGGTGGACAGGGACCCTACGAGCAGTACTTC. It is translated as CSVELGGQGPYEQYF.

The chain uses TRBV30 and TRBJ1-1, with 9 bases matching TRBD1. CDR1 is GTSNPN, CDR2 SVGIG, per germline (reference sequence). Trimming cost V 3 bases and J 5 bases; bases outside gene matches: 7. This CDR3 comprises 14 residues. The CDR3 DNA reads TGTGCCTGGAGGGGGACAGGGAGAGGGACTGAAGCTTTCTTT. It translates to CAWRGTGRGTEAFF.

Remarks on this clone: Other DNA sequences from this sample encode an identical CDR3 as well. J is TRBJ1-1 and V is TRBV2; D unresolved. Deletions cut 6 bases from V and 2 bases from J, with 13 bases between. CDR3 length: 14 amino acids. The V gene's germline CDR1 is SNHLY and CDR2 FYNNEI. This chain's CDR3 is CASSEFRANTEAFF. DNA for the CDR3: TGTGCCAGCAGCGAGTTTAGGGCAAACACTGAAGCTTTCTTT.

The chain joins TRBV4-3 to TRBJ1-1, with a weak D call TRBD1 (6 bases). Germline values: CDR1 LGHNA, CDR2 YSLEER. The CDR3 consists of 15 residues. V shed 4 bases and J shed 0 bases, with 12 bases lying between them. CDR3 in DNA: TGCGCCAGCAGCCCATCCCGACAGGTGAACACTGAAGCTTTCTTT. This encodes CASSPSRQVNTEAFF.

The chain couples TRBV6-6 to TRBJ2-2; the D gene is possibly TRBD1 (6 bases). Germline V CDR1 and CDR2: MNHNY, SVGAGI (reference sequence). The length of the CDR3 is 16 residues. V lost 4 bases and J lost 4, with 16 bases in between. CDR3 DNA: TGTGCCAGCAGTTTAGAGACAGGAATTGGCACCGGGGAGCTGTTTTTT. Protein product: CASSLETGIGTGELFF.

This chain connects TRBV5-6 to TRBJ2-7; TRBD2 might be the D (6 bases). CDR3 size: 13 residues. V was cut by 4 bases and J by 3 bases, with 11 bases left in between. Germline V lookup: CDR1 SGHDT, CDR2 YYEEEE. Here the CDR3 DNA reads TGTGCCAGCAGCGGGGGACTTTTCTACGAGCAGTACTTC. Encoded protein: CASSGGLFYEQYF.

The V call is TRBV15, the J call TRBJ2-1, with unresolved D. The V end lost 0 bases, the J end lost 7 bases, and 19 bases lay between the germline ends. Germline V gene data show CDR1 as LNHNV and CDR2 as YYDKDF (reference sequence). CDR3 size: 17 residues. CDR3 nucleotides: TGTGCCACCAGCAGAGATATGACCGGGCCACGATTGAATGAGCAGTTCTTC. This codes for CATSRDMTGPRLNEQFF. Full variable domain (outside the CDR3, taken from reference TRBV15 and TRBJ2-1): DAMVIQNPRYQVTQFGKPVTLSCSQTLNHNVMYWYQQKSSQAPKLLFHYYDKDFNNEADTPDNFQSRRPNTSFCFLDIRSPGLGDTAMYLCATSRDMTGPRLNEQFFGPGTRLTVL.

The rearrangement uses TRBV29-1 and TRBJ2-7; 11 nucleotides agree with TRBD2. V trimming: 3 bases; J trimming: 1 base; junction bases outside the gene matches: 5. From germline, CDR1 is SQVTM and CDR2 ANQGSEA. CDR3 length: 15 amino acids. Here the CDR3 reads CSVELTSGASYEQYF. The CDR3 region has the DNA TGCAGCGTTGAGTTGACTAGCGGGGCTTCCTACGAGCAGTACTTC.

This clone was counted only a few times. The V call is TRBV7-3, the J call TRBJ2-4; 11 nucleotides match TRBD1. This CDR3 is built from 14 residues. J was trimmed by 8 bases and V by 5 bases; bases with no gene match: 5. In germline, CDR1 is SGHTA, CDR2 FQGTGA. CDR3 sequence: CASSPTGQGDIQYF. The CDR3 DNA follows: TGTGCCAGCAGCCCCACGGGACAGGGGGACATTCAGTACTTC.

The gene calls are TRBV29-1 and TRBJ1-2, with D uncertain. Trimming cost V 6 bases and J 2 bases, with 16 bases left between them. The CDR3 has 14 residues. Germline V gene sequence: CDR1 SQVTM, CDR2 ANQGSEA. DNA of the CDR3: TGCAGCGTCCCGGGAGGGCCCCCGAACTATGGCTACACCTTC. Translation gives CSVPGGPPNYGYTF.

The chain links TRBV7-8 to TRBJ2-1; D possibly uses TRBD1 or TRBD2 (5 bases each). The CDR3 spans 14 residues. Germline V gene data show CDR1 as SGHVS and CDR2 as FQNEAQ. V lost 1 base, J lost 6 bases, and 10 bases lay in between. The CDR3 protein is CASSLVAGTNEQFF. The CDR3 DNA follows: TGTGCCAGCAGCTTAGTTGCAGGGACCAATGAGCAGTTCTTC.

This chain joins TRBV25-1 and TRBJ2-3; TRBD1 matches at 7 bases. With V trimmed by 3 bases and J by 1 base, 4 bases remained unmatched. The germline CDR1 and CDR2 sequences are MGHDK and SYGVNS. The CDR3 loop spans 15 amino acids. CDR3 DNA sequence: TGTGCCAGCAGTGATACTGGACAGGGCACAGATACGCAGTATTTT. This gives the protein CASSDTGQGTDTQYF.

The rearrangement joins TRBV12-5 to TRBJ1-1; 7 bases match TRBD1. The germline CDR1 and CDR2 sequences are LGHNT and FRNRAP. The J segment lost 1 base and the V segment lost 6 bases, leaving 2 bases of the junction unmatched. The CDR3 is made up of 13 amino acids. CDR3: CASGTGPNTEAFF. The CDR3 DNA reads as TGTGCTAGTGGGACAGGGCCGAACACTGAAGCTTTCTTT.

The genes are TRBV27 and TRBJ2-1; 9 bases agree with TRBD1. Germline values: CDR1 MNHEY, CDR2 SMNVEV (reference sequence). CDR3 length: 15 amino acids. With 1 base clipped from V and 3 bases from J, the junction kept 1 base outside the gene matches. The DNA of the CDR3 is TGTGCCAGCAGTTTATACAGGGGGCTCTACAATGAGCAGTTCTTC. Translation: CASSLYRGLYNEQFF.

This clone was detected many times. CDR3 sequence: CASRLDRSSGNTIYF. CDR3 bases: TGTGCCAGTAGGCTCGACAGGAGCTCTGGAAACACCATATATTTT. The gene calls are TRBV19 and TRBJ1-3, with D possibly TRBD1 on 6 matching bases. Germline loops: CDR1 LNHDA, CDR2 SQIVND (reference sequence). V was pared by 6 bases and J by 0 bases, with 12 bases between. This CDR3 is built from 15 residues.

This rearrangement joins TRBV19 to TRBJ2-1; 7 nucleotides align to TRBD1. J was trimmed by 5 bases and V by 6 bases; bases with no gene match: 4. This CDR3 is built from 13 residues. Per germline, CDR1 LNHDA and CDR2 SQIVND (reference sequence). The CDR3 region has the DNA TGTGCCAGTAGCGGGACAGTAAACAATGAGCAGTTCTTC. Its translation: CASSGTVNNEQFF.

The rearrangement uses TRBV28 and TRBJ2-2, with 10 bases aligning to TRBD1. Unmatched junction bases numbered 7, after V lost 5 bases and J lost 7 bases. Germline CDR1 is MDHEN and CDR2 is SYDVKM. The length of the CDR3 is 15 residues. The CDR3 DNA follows: TGTGCCAGCAGTGTAGTGACAGGGGGCTTCGGGGAGCTGTTTTTT. The encoded protein is CASSVVTGGFGELFF.

This chain connects TRBV27 to TRBJ2-7; 9 bases align to TRBD1. This CDR3 region has 15 residues. CDR1 is MNHEY and CDR2 is SMNVEV in the germline V gene (reference sequence). V gave up 1 base and J gave up 4 bases; unmatched junction bases: 5. The CDR3 nucleotides are TGTGCCAGCAGTTTATTCTGGGGACAGGGTTACGAGCAGTACTTC. This codes for CASSLFWGQGYEQYF.